Listed below are T cell receptor beta chains from one sample, sequenced in a study of T cells after yellow fever vaccination. From the 5' RACE reads, TCRdb called clonotypes with MiXCR, one entry per CDR3 protein. In the table there are just over 25,000 distinct CDR3 sequences, less than 7% of which are singletons. The sequencing here drew on PBMCs, either bulk or a sorted T-cell subset (CD4+, CD8+, memory, or dextramer-sorted; not recorded which), taken 15 days after the yellow fever booster vaccination. The receptors come from a man aged 30 to 45 who received the YFV17D yellow fever vaccine. Each CDR3 is given with its conserved first and last residue. D genes are given only for firm matches. Rows may omit the clone size; those that give it use once, few, many or a size class.

>TRBJ2-2|TRBV27|many|.
TGTGCCAGCAGTCCAACGAACACCGGGGAGCTGTTTTTT
CASSPTNTGELFF
>TRBJ2-3|TRBV3-1|many|.
TGTGCCAGCAGCCTGCCGCTAGATTTGTTAGCAGATACGCAGTATTTT
CASSLPLDLLADTQYF
>TRBJ2-2|TRBV10-3|many|TRBD2
TGTGCCATCAGCCCGGGGGGTTCCGGGGAGCTGTTTTTT
CAISPGGSGELFF
>TRBJ2-7|TRBV6-2/TRBV6-3|medium-sized|.
TGTGCCAGCAGTTACTCTCTCACCCATGAGCAGTACTTC
CASSYSLTHEQYF
>TRBJ2-5|TRBV5-1|many|TRBD2
TGCGCCAGCAGCTTCACGGGGCGGGAGGAGACCCAGTACTTC
CASSFTGREETQYF
>TRBJ2-1|TRBV29-1|many|TRBD2
TGCAGCTTCACCGGGACTAGCGGGAGGGGCCAGTTCTTC
CSFTGTSGRGQFF
>TRBJ2-5|TRBV18|many|TRBD2
TGTGCCAGCTCACAACTACCGGGGGGCCAAGAGACCCAGTACTTC
CASSQLPGGQETQYF
>TRBJ1-6|TRBV25-1|many|TRBD1
TGTGCCAGCAGTGAATTGACCACAGGGGCCAGGTCACCCCTCCACTTT
CASSELTTGARSPLHF
>TRBJ2-1|TRBV6-2/TRBV6-3|many|TRBD2
TGTGCCAGCAGACGCATCTCTAGCGGAGCCAACTACAATGAGCAGTTCTTC
CASRRISSGANYNEQFF
>TRBJ2-2|TRBV6-5|many|.
TGTGCCAGCGAGGGGTCGAACACCGGGGAGCTGTTTTTT
CASEGSNTGELFF
>TRBJ2-7|TRBV18|many|.
TGTGCCAGCTCACCCCAGGGTTTCAGCTACGAGCAGTACTTC
CASSPQGFSYEQYF
>TRBJ2-7|TRBV6-2/TRBV6-3|many|TRBD2
TGTGCCAGCAGTTATACTAGCGTTTCCTACGAGCAGTACTTC
CASSYTSVSYEQYF
>TRBJ2-7|TRBV7-9|many|.
TGTGCCAGCAGCTTCGGGGTTACCTACGAGCAGTACTTC
CASSFGVTYEQYF
>TRBJ2-6|TRBV5-5|few|.
TGTGCCAGCAGCTTGGTTGGCTGGGGGTCTGGGGCCAACGTCCTGACTTTC
CASSLVGWGSGANVLTF
>TRBJ2-2|TRBV7-2|many|TRBD2
TGTGCCAGCAGCCCCACTAGCGGGAGTACCGGGGAGCTGTTTTTT
CASSPTSGSTGELFF
>TRBJ2-2|TRBV6-2/TRBV6-3|many|TRBD1
TGTGCCAGCAACTACCGACAGGGGGCAACCGGGGAGCTGTTTTTT
CASNYRQGATGELFF
>TRBJ1-2|TRBV20-1|many|.
TGCAGTGCGACGTCTACAGGGGGCTACACCTTC
CSATSTGGYTF
>TRBJ1-2|TRBV7-2|medium-sized|.
TGTGCCAGCAGCTCAGCCGCTTCAGGGAACTATGGCTACACCTTC
CASSSAASGNYGYTF
>TRBJ1-6|TRBV4-3|many|TRBD1
TGCGCCAGCAGCCAGGGACAGGGGAATCGGAATTCACCCCTCCACTTT
CASSQGQGNRNSPLHF
>TRBJ2-7|TRBV6-2/TRBV6-3|many|.
TGTGCCAGCCAAAGTCACGCCTACGAGCAGTACTTC
CASQSHAYEQYF
>TRBJ2-2|TRBV3-1|many|TRBD1
TGTGCCAGCAGCCACCCCCCCGGGACAGGGGAAGGGGAGCTGTTTTTT
CASSHPPGTGEGELFF
>TRBJ2-1|TRBV5-6|many|TRBD2
TGTGCCAGCAGCCGGTCGGGACTAGCGGGGATGAGCTCCTACAATGAGCAGTTCTTC
CASSRSGLAGMSSYNEQFF
>TRBJ2-1|TRBV5-4|few|TRBD2
TGTGCCAGCAGCAAAACATCCGGGACTAGCGGTTTCGATGAGCAGTTCTTC
CASSKTSGTSGFDEQFF
>TRBJ2-1|TRBV5-5|many|TRBD2
TGTGCCAGCAGCCCGACTAGCGGCACCTACAATGAGCAGTTCTTC
CASSPTSGTYNEQFF
>TRBJ2-7|TRBV20-1|many|.
TGCAGTGCTAGGGGGCGGGAACTCTACGAGCAGTACTTC
CSARGRELYEQYF
>TRBJ1-2|TRBV27|.|.
TGTGCCAGCAAGTTTAAGGGGATGGACAGCCGAGTTTTTAACTATGGCTACACCTTC
CASKFKGMDSRVFNYGYTF
>TRBJ2-1|TRBV20-1|many|TRBD2
TGCAGTGCTAGAACGCTAGCGGGAGCGCCGTTACATGAGCAGTTCTTC
CSARTLAGAPLHEQFF
>TRBJ2-7|TRBV9|many|.
TGTGCCAGCAGCGTAGGAACAGGGTTGACGGAGCAGTACTTC
CASSVGTGLTEQYF
>TRBJ2-1|TRBV5-1|many|.
TGCGCCAGCAGCATCGAGGGGTCTGAGCAGTTCTTC
CASSIEGSEQFF
>TRBJ2-1|TRBV7-2|.|TRBD1
TGTGCCAGCAGCCCAGGGGACAGGTCTAATGAGCAGTTCTTC
CASSPGDRSNEQFF
>TRBJ2-7|TRBV7-2|many|TRBD2
TGTGCCAGCAGCCCTAGGGGACTAGCGGGATCCTACGAGCAGTACTTC
CASSPRGLAGSYEQYF
>TRBJ2-7|TRBV7-2|many|.
TGTGCCAGCAGCTATGGACAGACTTTCTACGAGCAGTACTTC
CASSYGQTFYEQYF
>TRBJ2-3|TRBV10-3|many|.
TGTGCCATCAGTGAGAGCCCGGGACTTAGGTATTTT
CAISESPGLRYF
>TRBJ1-4|TRBV20-1|many|.
TGCAGTGCTAGAAGGACAGTCACGAATGAAAAACTGTTTTTT
CSARRTVTNEKLFF
>TRBJ1-2|TRBV29-1|many|TRBD1
TGCAGCGCCTGGACAGGCCATAACTATGGCTACACCTTC
CSAWTGHNYGYTF
>TRBJ2-1|TRBV20-1|many|TRBD2
TGCAGTGCTAGATCACTAGCGGGAGGGCCGTCCTACAATGAGCAGTTCTTC
CSARSLAGGPSYNEQFF
>TRBJ1-2|TRBV6-1|many|.
TGTGCCAGCACTCCGAACAGGGACGTCTATGGCTACACCTTC
CASTPNRDVYGYTF
>TRBJ2-7|TRBV6-2/TRBV6-3|many|.
TGTGCCAGCACGTTCGGTTACGAGCAGTACTTC
CASTFGYEQYF
>TRBJ1-3|TRBV4-3|many|TRBD1
TGCGCCAGCAGCCAAGATACAGGGGGGTTTGGAAACACCATATATTTT
CASSQDTGGFGNTIYF
>TRBJ2-7|TRBV6-5|many|.
TGTGCCAGCAGTTCGGTCAGGCCCCCCTACGAGCAGTACTTC
CASSSVRPPYEQYF
>TRBJ2-1|TRBV20-1|few|TRBD2
TGCAGTGCTCCATCCCCACAATGGAGCGGGATGGTTGAGCAGTTCTTC
CSAPSPQWSGMVEQFF